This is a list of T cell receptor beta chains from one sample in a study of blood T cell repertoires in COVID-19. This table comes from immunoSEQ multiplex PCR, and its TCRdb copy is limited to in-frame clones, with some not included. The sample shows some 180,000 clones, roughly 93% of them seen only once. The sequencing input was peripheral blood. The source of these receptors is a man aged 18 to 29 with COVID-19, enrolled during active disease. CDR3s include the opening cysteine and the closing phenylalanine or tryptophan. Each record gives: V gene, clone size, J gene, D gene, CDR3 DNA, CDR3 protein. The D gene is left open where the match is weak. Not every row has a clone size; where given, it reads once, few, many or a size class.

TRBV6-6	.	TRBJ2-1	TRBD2	TGTGCCACCGCTAGCGGACCCTCGGATGAGCAGTTCTTC	CATASGPSDEQFF
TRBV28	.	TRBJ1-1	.	TGTGCCAGCAGTTTTTCGGGGGAGCTCAACACTGAAGCTTTCTTT	CASSFSGELNTEAFF
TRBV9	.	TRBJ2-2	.	TGTGCCAGCAGCGACTATTCCGGGGGTAGCGGGGAGCTGTTTTTT	CASSDYSGGSGELFF
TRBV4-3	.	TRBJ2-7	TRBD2	TGCGCCAGCAGCCCGGGGAGCGGGAGGCCCTCGGGGGAGTACTTC	CASSPGSGRPSGEYF
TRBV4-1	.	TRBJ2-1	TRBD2	TGCGCCAGCAGCCAAGTTTGGACTAGCGGGAGGAATGAGCAGTTCTTC	CASSQVWTSGRNEQFF
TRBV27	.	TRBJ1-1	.	TGTGCCAGCAGTAGGATCTGGGACTCCTTGAACACTGAAGCTTTCTTT	CASSRIWDSLNTEAFF
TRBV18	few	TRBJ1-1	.	TGTGCCAGCTCGCGCGGAGCCACGAATGAAGCTTTCTTT	CASSRGATNEAFF
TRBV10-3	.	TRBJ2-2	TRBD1	TGTGCCATCAGCGAGGGGCAGACAGGGGACACCGGGGAGCTGTTTTTT	CAISEGQTGDTGELFF
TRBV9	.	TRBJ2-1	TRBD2	TGTGCCAGCAGCGTAGTGGGGGGAGGGCCGGGAAATGAGCAGTTCTTC	CASSVVGGGPGNEQFF
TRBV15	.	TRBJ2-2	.	TGTGCCACCAGCAGAGATAGGGGGACGGGGAACACCGGGGAGCTGTTTTTT	CATSRDRGTGNTGELFF
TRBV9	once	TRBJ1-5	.	TGTGCCAGCAGCGTAGGACCGCGGGATCAGCCCCAGCATTTT	CASSVGPRDQPQHF
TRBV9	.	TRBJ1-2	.	TGTGCCAGCAGCGTAGTGGGGGCCTCTAACTATGGCTACACCTTC	CASSVVGASNYGYTF
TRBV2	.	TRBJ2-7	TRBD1	TGTGCCAGCAGTACCGGGACAGACTACGAGCAGTACTTC	CASSTGTDYEQYF
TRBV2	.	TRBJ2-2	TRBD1	TGTGCCAGCAGGAAGGACAGGGCCACCGGGGAGCTGTTTTTT	CASRKDRATGELFF
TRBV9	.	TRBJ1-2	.	TGTGCCAGCAGCGTAGAAGCGGGGGCTAGTAATGGCTACACCTTC	CASSVEAGASNGYTF
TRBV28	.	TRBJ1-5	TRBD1	TGTGCCAGCAGCCAACCCGGGACAGGGCCCAATCAGCCCCAGCATTTT	CASSQPGTGPNQPQHF
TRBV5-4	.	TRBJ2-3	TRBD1	TGTGCCAGCAGTTCCGACAGGGGTGATACGCAGTATTTT	CASSSDRGDTQYF
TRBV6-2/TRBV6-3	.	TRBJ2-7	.	TGTGCCAGCAGTTACAATCTTCGAGACGAGCAGTACTTC	CASSYNLRDEQYF
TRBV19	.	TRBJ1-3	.	TGTGCCAGTAGTAACAGTGGAAGCTCTGGAAACACCATATATTTT	CASSNSGSSGNTIYF
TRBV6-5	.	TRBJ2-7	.	TGTGCCAGCAGTTACTCTTTGGGTAGGGGGTACGAGCAGTACTTC	CASSYSLGRGYEQYF
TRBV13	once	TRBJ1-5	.	TGTGCCAGCAGCTTAGGCGCAGGGGGCAATCAGCCCCAGCATTTT	CASSLGAGGNQPQHF
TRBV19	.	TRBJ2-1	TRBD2	TGTGCCAGTAGTAGCCGCGGACTAGCGGGAACCTACAATGAGCAGTTCTTC	CASSSRGLAGTYNEQFF
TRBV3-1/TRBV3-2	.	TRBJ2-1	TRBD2	TGTGCCAGCAGCCAAGATTCGGGGGGAGCCACCTACAATGAGCAGTTCTTC	CASSQDSGGATYNEQFF
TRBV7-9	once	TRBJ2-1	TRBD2	TGTGCCAGCAGCTTAGCGAGGCTAGCGGGGGGCAATGAGCAGTTCTTC	CASSLARLAGGNEQFF
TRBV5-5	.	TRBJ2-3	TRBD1	TGTGCCAGCAGCACCGGGACAGACACAGATACGCAGTATTTT	CASSTGTDTDTQYF
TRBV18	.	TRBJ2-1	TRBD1	TGTGCCAGCTCCCCAGACAGGGGGCTGGGTGAGCAGTTCTTC	CASSPDRGLGEQFF
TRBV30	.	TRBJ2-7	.	TGTGCCTGGAGTGTAACATACGAGCAGTACTTC	CAWSVTYEQYF
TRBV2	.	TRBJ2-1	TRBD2	TGTGCCAGCAGTCGACTAGCGGGACGCAATGAGCAGTTCTTC	CASSRLAGRNEQFF
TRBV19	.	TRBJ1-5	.	TGTGCCAGTAGTGGCATGAATCAGCCCCAGCATTTT	CASSGMNQPQHF
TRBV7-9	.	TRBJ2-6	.	TGTGCCAGCAGACGGGGATCTGGGGCCAACGTCCTGACTTTC	CASRRGSGANVLTF
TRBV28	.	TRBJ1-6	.	TGTGCCAGCAGTAGTTTGCGAGAGGGGAGGGCGGCGAGGTCCTATAATTCACCCCTCCACTTT	CASSSLREGRAARSYNSPLHF
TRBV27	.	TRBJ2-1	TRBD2	TGTGCCAGCAGTTTGTATGCGGGAGACTACAATGAGCAGTTCTTC	CASSLYAGDYNEQFF
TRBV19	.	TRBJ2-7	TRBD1	TGTGCCAGTAGTGCTCACAGGGGGAACGAGCAGTACTTC	CASSAHRGNEQYF
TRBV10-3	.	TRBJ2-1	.	TGTGCCATCAGCCCCGACGGAGGGAGCTCCTACAATGAGCAGTTCTTC	CAISPDGGSSYNEQFF
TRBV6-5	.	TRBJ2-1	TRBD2	TGTGCCAGCACCGGACTAGCGTTAGCCAATGAGCAGTTCTTC	CASTGLALANEQFF
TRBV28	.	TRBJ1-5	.	TGTGCCAGCAGACACCAGGGGTTTGGCAATCAGCCCCAGCATTTT	CASRHQGFGNQPQHF
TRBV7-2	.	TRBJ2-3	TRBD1	TGTGCCAGCAGCCTCACGGGACAGCAAACAGATACGCAGTATTTT	CASSLTGQQTDTQYF
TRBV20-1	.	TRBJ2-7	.	TGCAGTGCTAGTGGCAGTTACGAGCAGTACTTC	CSASGSYEQYF
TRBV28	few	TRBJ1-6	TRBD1	TGTGCCAGCAGTTCCCTCCGGGACAGAAATTCACCCCTCCACTTT	CASSSLRDRNSPLHF
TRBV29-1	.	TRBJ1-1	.	TGCAGCGTTGTACGGGAAGGAGTTGGGAACACTGAAGCTTTCTTT	CSVVREGVGNTEAFF
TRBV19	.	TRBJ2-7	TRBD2	TGTGCCAGTAGTATGGGGGGACTATCCTACGAGCAGTACTTC	CASSMGGLSYEQYF
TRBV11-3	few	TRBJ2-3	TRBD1	TGTGCCAGCAGCCCGGACAGGGTAGGGACGCAGTATTTT	CASSPDRVGTQYF
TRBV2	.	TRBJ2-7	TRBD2	TGTGCCAGCAGTGAAGGGCTAGCGGGAGCCACCGAGCAGTACTTC	CASSEGLAGATEQYF
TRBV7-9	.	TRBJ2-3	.	TGTGCCAGCAGCTTAGCCGACGGGACTTCTGTCACAGATACGCAGTATTTT	CASSLADGTSVTDTQYF
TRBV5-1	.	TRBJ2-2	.	TGCGCCACCGAGGAGGAGTCCGGGGAGCTGTTTTTT	CATEEESGELFF
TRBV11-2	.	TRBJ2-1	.	TGTGCCAGCAGTCCCCGGGTACGAAGCCTTCGGGAGCAGTTCTTC	CASSPRVRSLREQFF
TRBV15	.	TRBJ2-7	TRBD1	TGTGCCACCAGCACCCGGACAGGGGTGAAAGACGAGCAGTACTTC	CATSTRTGVKDEQYF
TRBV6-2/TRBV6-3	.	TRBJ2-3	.	TGTGCCAGCAACCCTAGGGAGACAGATACGCAGTATTTT	CASNPRETDTQYF
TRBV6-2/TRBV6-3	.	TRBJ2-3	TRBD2	TGTGCCAGCAGTTACCACCCTCGAGCGGGAGGGACAGATACGCAGTATTTT	CASSYHPRAGGTDTQYF
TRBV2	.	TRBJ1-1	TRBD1	TGTGCCAGCAACAAGCGACAGGGGAACACTGAAGCTTTCTTT	CASNKRQGNTEAFF
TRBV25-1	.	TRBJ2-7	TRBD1	TGTGCCAGCAGAGACAGGGGGGAGATAGAGTACGAGCAGTACTTC	CASRDRGEIEYEQYF
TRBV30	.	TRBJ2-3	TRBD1	TGTGCCTGGAGTTTCCCCCAGGGGGCGAGGGCAGATACGCAGTATTTT	CAWSFPQGARADTQYF
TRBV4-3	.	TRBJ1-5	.	TGCGCCAGCAGCCAAGAGGCGGGGCGTGTGGAGCCCCAGCATTTT	CASSQEAGRVEPQHF
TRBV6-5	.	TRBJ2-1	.	TGTGCCAGCAGGGCGGGACCGCACCTCAATGAGCAGTTCTTC	CASRAGPHLNEQFF
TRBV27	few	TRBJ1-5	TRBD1	TGTGCCAGCAGTTTAGGGACAGGGAGCAATCAGCCCCAGCATTTT	CASSLGTGSNQPQHF
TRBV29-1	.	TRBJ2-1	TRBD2	TGCAGCGTTCCCGGGGGGACCTCCTACAATGAGCAGTTCTTC	CSVPGGTSYNEQFF
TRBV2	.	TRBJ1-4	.	TGTGTCAGCAGTGTCACCCTGCGGTCTAATGAAAAACTGTTTTTT	CVSSVTLRSNEKLFF
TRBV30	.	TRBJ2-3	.	TGTGCCTGGTATGGCGGGACGGGAGATACGCAGTATTTT	CAWYGGTGDTQYF